The 18 T cell receptor beta chains below come from one sample, sequenced in a study of control samples from healthy donors and cancer patients. TCRdb keeps only in-frame clones here, not all; method: immunoSEQ multiplex PCR. The sample lists 100,000 to 150,000 clones; approximately 92% were seen once. The sequencing sample was made of PBMCs. These TCRs come from a man older than 75 with head and neck cancer.

This chain joins TRBV29-1 and TRBJ2-7, with TRBD1 matching 11 bases. The V segment lost 0 bases and the J segment 6 bases; nucleotides outside the gene matches: 4. Germline-derived CDR1 and CDR2 are SQVTM and ANQGSEA. The CDR3 consists of 14 residues. The CDR3 here is CSVEETGTGGEQYF. CDR3 sequence (DNA): TGCAGCGTTGAAGAAACGGGGACAGGGGGCGAGCAGTACTTC.

The V and J genes are TRBV24-1 and TRBJ2-1; D could derive from TRBD1 or TRBD2 (6 bases each). Trimming shortened V by 4 bases and J by 5 bases, and 8 bases separated the two germline ends. The CDR3 length is 13 residues. Germline V CDR1 and CDR2: KGHDR, SFDVKD. Here the CDR3 reads CATSEGGNNEQFF. The CDR3 DNA reads TGTGCCACCAGTGAAGGGGGGAACAATGAGCAGTTCTTC.

The chain couples TRBV29-1 to TRBJ2-1; 7 bases line up with TRBD1. Germline loops: CDR1 SQVTM, CDR2 ANQGSEA. With V trimmed by 7 bases and J by 4 bases, 16 bases remained unmatched. The length of the CDR3 is 16 residues. Here the CDR3 DNA reads TGCAGCGCTGATTTTGACCCGGGACAGATATACAATGAGCAGTTCTTC. Its protein product is CSADFDPGQIYNEQFF.

The genes are TRBV5-1 and TRBJ1-1; TRBD1 is a possible D gene (6 bases). Germline values: CDR1 SGHRS, CDR2 YFSETQ. This CDR3 is 15 amino acids long. V lost 0 bases, J lost 4 bases, and 13 bases lay in between. CDR3 in amino acids: CASSLVTGGGTEAFF. The CDR3 DNA sequence: TGCGCCAGCAGCTTGGTGACTGGGGGCGGCACTGAAGCTTTCTTT.

The chain carries TRBV4-3 and TRBJ1-2; D may be TRBD1 (5 bases). Per germline, CDR1 LGHNA and CDR2 YSLEER. The CDR3 spans 14 residues. Trimming removed 0 bases at V and 5 bases at J, with 10 bases between. The CDR3 sequence is CASSQDPREYGYTF. In DNA form, the CDR3 reads TGCGCCAGCAGCCAAGATCCCAGGGAGTATGGCTACACCTTC.

The chain has TRBV4-1 and TRBJ1-4, with D tentatively TRBD1 (5 bases). The ends were cut back, 2 bases at V and 8 bases at J, with 9 bases in the middle. Germline CDR1 and CDR2: MGHRA and YSYEKL. This CDR3 comprises 13 residues. The CDR3 DNA is TGCGCCAGCAGCCAATTATGGGGGGAAAAACTGTTTTTT. This sequence encodes CASSQLWGEKLFF.

CDR3 protein: CASSRSATNEKLFF. CDR3 coding DNA: TGTGCCAGCAGCAGGTCCGCAACTAATGAAAAACTGTTTTTT. This rearrangement joins TRBV5-4 to TRBJ1-4, with unresolved D. The CDR3 has 14 amino acids. Germline V gives CDR1 SGHNT, CDR2 YYREEE (reference sequence). Trimming removed 4 bases at V and 0 bases at J, with 7 bases between.

The J gene is TRBJ1-1, the V gene TRBV19; D is unclear. The CDR3 has 14 amino acids. Looked up from germline, CDR1 is LNHDA and CDR2 is SQIVND (reference sequence). Trimming left V 4 bases short and J 0 bases short, with 9 bases between. The CDR3 protein is CASSTGFMNTEAFF. In DNA, the CDR3 is TGTGCCAGTAGTACCGGGTTCATGAACACTGAAGCTTTCTTT.

The chain couples TRBV19 to TRBJ1-1; D may be TRBD1 (6 bases). The CDR3 contains 15 residues. V was shortened by 1 base and J by 5 bases, with 14 bases between the two germline ends. Germline V gives CDR1 LNHDA, CDR2 SQIVND (reference sequence). The CDR3 DNA follows: TGTGCCAGTAGTATAGGGGGGGGCGCGAGGACTGAAGCTTTCTTT. Translating it yields CASSIGGGARTEAFF.

This clone was observed once. The rearrangement joins TRBV4-3 to TRBJ1-2; no reliable D call. The ends were cut back, 0 bases at V and 0 bases at J, with 8 bases in the middle. CDR1 and CDR2 from the germline V gene are LGHNA and YSLEER. This CDR3 is 15 amino acids long. The CDR3 protein is CASSQDYKANYGYTF. The CDR3 nucleotides read TGCGCCAGCAGCCAAGATTACAAGGCTAACTATGGCTACACCTTC.

V and J are TRBV9 and TRBJ1-1; D remains unclear. Germline V gives CDR1 SGDLS, CDR2 YYNGEE. Trimming pared 4 bases from V and 0 bases from J, leaving 10 bases between. This CDR3 comprises 14 residues. The CDR3 DNA sequence: TGTGCCAGCAGCCCGGTTGCCGTGAACACTGAAGCTTTCTTT. It yields the protein CASSPVAVNTEAFF.

The chain couples TRBV18 to TRBJ2-5, with 10 bases lining up with TRBD2. After removal of 1 base from V and 1 base from J, the junction contained 3 bases not matched to a gene. From germline, CDR1 is KGHSH and CDR2 LQKENI. CDR3 size: 16 residues. The CDR3 nucleotides are TGTGCCAGCTCACCACGTAGCGGGGGGAGCCAAGAGACCCAGTACTTC. Translated: CASSPRSGGSQETQYF.

The CDR3 is CASSLTSGGLDEQFF. The CDR3 coding sequence is TGTGCCAGCAGCCTAACTAGCGGGGGTTTGGATGAGCAGTTCTTC. The chain links TRBV7-9 to TRBJ2-1; 11 bases agree with TRBD2. The CDR3 spans 15 residues. The V and J ends lost 5 bases and 8 bases, in that order; junction bases with no gene match: 8. The V gene's germline CDR1 is SEHNR and CDR2 FQNEAQ (reference sequence).

This chain joins TRBV7-2 and TRBJ2-1; D not resolved. The CDR3 totals 17 residues. With 4 bases removed from V and 5 bases from J, the gap between germline ends came to 21 bases. Germline CDR1 and CDR2: SGHTA and FQGNSA. The CDR3 DNA reads as TGTGCCAGCAGCTCGGATCCCGGGTCGCCGTCCCACAATGAGCAGTTCTTC. Residues: CASSSDPGSPSHNEQFF.

The chain uses TRBV14 and TRBJ1-2; the D is unclear. The V end was cut by 4 bases, the J end by 7 bases, with 16 bases between. Germline loops: CDR1 SGHDN, CDR2 FVKESK. This CDR3 contains 14 residues. For the CDR3, the DNA is TGTGCCAGCAGCCGCTTGAGCGCCGCCTTTGGCTACACCTTC. Its translation is CASSRLSAAFGYTF.

The chain has TRBV5-5 and TRBJ2-6; 10 bases are a match to TRBD1. Germline values: CDR1 SGHKS, CDR2 YYEKEE (reference sequence). The CDR3 has 18 residues. The junction had 6 bases not matched to a gene; V was cut back by 1 base and J by 2 bases. CDR3 bases: TGTGCCAGCAGCTTGTTACGGACAGGGGGAACTGGGGCCAACGTCCTGACTTTC. Its protein product is CASSLLRTGGTGANVLTF.

The rearrangement links TRBV20-1 to TRBJ1-2, with D possibly being TRBD1 (5 bases). Between the trimmed V and J ends, which lost 3 bases and 6 bases, there was a span of 8 bases. Germline values: CDR1 DFQATT, CDR2 SNEGSKA (reference sequence). The CDR3 is 11 residues long. CDR3: CSASRGDGYTF. The CDR3 DNA is TGCAGTGCTAGTCGGGGGGATGGCTACACCTTC.

The gene calls are TRBV19 and TRBJ1-2; D not resolved. Trimming stripped 3 bases from V and 8 bases from J, with 22 bases between. Germline V gives CDR1 LNHDA, CDR2 SQIVND (reference sequence). The CDR3 spans 16 residues. The CDR3 loop reads CASSMAQPGLQRGYTF. The CDR3 DNA reads as TGTGCCAGTAGTATGGCCCAGCCGGGCCTTCAGAGGGGCTACACCTTC.